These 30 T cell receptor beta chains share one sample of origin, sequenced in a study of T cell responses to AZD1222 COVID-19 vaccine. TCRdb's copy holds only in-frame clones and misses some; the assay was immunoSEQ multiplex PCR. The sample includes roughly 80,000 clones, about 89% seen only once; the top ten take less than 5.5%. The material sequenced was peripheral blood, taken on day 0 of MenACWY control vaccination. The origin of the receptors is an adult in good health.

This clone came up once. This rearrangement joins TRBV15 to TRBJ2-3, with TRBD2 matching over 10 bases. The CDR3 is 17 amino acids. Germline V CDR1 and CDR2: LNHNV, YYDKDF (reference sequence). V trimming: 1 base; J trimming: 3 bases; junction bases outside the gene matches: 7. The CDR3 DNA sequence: TGTGCCACCAGCAGAGTCGCGGGACTAGCGTTAACAGATACGCAGTATTTT. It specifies CATSRVAGLALTDTQYF.

CDR3 sequence: CASSKEGSNNTEAFF. DNA of the CDR3: TGTGCCAGCAGCAAAGAGGGCAGTAACAACACTGAAGCTTTCTTT. The rearrangement links TRBV21-1 to TRBJ1-1. TRBV21-1 is recorded as a pseudogene. The CDR3 runs 15 residues.

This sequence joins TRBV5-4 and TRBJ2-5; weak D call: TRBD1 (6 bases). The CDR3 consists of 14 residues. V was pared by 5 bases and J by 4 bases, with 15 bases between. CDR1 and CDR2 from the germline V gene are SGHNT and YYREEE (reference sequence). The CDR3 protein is CASRGAVGPETQYF. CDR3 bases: TGTGCCAGCAGGGGGGCAGTAGGGCCAGAGACCCAGTACTTC.

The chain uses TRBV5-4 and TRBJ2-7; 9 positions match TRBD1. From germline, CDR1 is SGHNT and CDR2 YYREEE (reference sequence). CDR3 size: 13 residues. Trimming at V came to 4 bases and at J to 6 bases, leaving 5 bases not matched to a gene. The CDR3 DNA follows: TGTGCCAGCAGCCAGGGACAGGGACTCGAGCAGTACTTC. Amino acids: CASSQGQGLEQYF.

The CDR3 here is CASSPDLASGGPETQYF. For the CDR3, the DNA is TGTGCCAGTAGTCCAGATCTGGCTAGCGGGGGCCCCGAGACCCAGTACTTC. V usage is TRBV19 and J usage is TRBJ2-5, with TRBD2 matching over 10 bases. Trimming removed 5 bases from V and 5 bases from J; junction bases left unmatched: 14. CDR1 is LNHDA and CDR2 is SQIVND in the germline V gene (reference sequence). The CDR3 consists of 17 residues.

The CDR3 reads CASSPQLVSSNTGELFF. In DNA, the CDR3 is TGTGCCAGCAGCCCACAATTAGTGTCGTCGAACACCGGGGAGCTGTTTTTT. The V and J genes are TRBV11-2 and TRBJ2-2, with D unclear. The CDR3 covers 17 residues. The germline V gene encodes CDR1 SGHAT and CDR2 FQNNGV. Trimming stripped 5 bases from V and 0 bases from J, with 16 bases between.

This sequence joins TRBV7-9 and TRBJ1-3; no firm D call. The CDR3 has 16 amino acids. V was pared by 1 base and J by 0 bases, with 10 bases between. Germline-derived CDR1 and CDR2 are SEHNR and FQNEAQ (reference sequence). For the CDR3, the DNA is TGTGCCAGCAGCTTAGTAGGAGCAAGCTCTGGAAACACCATATATTTT. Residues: CASSLVGASSGNTIYF.

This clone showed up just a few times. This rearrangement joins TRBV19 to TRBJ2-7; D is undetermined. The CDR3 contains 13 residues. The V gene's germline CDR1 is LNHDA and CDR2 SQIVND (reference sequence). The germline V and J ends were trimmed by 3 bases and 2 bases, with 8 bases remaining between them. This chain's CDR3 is CASSMPPTYEQYF. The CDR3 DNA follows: TGTGCCAGTAGTATGCCTCCTACCTACGAGCAGTACTTC.

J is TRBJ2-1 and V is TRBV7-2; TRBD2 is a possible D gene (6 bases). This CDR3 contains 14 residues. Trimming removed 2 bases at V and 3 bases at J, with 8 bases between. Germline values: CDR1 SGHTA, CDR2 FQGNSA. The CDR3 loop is CASSLRGVYNEQFF. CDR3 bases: TGTGCCAGCAGCTTACGCGGGGTCTACAATGAGCAGTTCTTC.

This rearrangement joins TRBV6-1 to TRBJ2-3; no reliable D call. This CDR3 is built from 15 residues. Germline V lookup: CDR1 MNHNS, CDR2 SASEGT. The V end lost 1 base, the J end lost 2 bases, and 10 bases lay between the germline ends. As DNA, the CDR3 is TGTGCCAGCAGTGAAGATAGAGGAAACACAGATACGCAGTATTTT. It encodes CASSEDRGNTDTQYF.

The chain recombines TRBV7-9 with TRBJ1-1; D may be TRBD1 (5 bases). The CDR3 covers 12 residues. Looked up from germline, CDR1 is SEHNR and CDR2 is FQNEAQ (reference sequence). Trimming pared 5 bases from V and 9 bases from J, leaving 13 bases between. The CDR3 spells CASSRGGFQAFF. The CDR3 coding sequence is TGTGCCAGCAGCCGGGGGGGATTTCAAGCTTTCTTT.

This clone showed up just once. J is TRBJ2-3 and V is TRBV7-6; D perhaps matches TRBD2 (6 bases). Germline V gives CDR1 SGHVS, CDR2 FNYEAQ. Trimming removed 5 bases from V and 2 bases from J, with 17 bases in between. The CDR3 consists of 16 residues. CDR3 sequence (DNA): TGTGCCAGCAGCCCCCTTCCGACGGGGGACACAGATACGCAGTATTTT. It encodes CASSPLPTGDTDTQYF. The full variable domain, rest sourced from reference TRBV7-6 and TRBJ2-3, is GAGVSQSPRYKVTKRGQDVALRCDPISGHVSLYWYRQALGQGPEFLTYFNYEAQQDKSGLPNDRFSAERPEGSISTLTIQRTEQRDSAMYRCASSPLPTGDTDTQYFGPGTRLTVL.

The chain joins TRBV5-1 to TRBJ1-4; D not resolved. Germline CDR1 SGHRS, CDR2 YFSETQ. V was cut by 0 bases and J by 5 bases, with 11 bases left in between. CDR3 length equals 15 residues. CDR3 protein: CASSLAGPGNEKLFF. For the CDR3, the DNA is TGCGCCAGCAGCTTGGCCGGACCGGGGAATGAAAAACTGTTTTTT.

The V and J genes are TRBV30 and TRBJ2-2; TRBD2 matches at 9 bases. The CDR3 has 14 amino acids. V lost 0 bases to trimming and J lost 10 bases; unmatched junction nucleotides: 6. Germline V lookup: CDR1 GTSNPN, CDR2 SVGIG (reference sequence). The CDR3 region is CAWSVQAGGPELFF. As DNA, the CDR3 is TGTGCCTGGAGTGTACAGGCGGGAGGGCCGGAGCTGTTTTTT.

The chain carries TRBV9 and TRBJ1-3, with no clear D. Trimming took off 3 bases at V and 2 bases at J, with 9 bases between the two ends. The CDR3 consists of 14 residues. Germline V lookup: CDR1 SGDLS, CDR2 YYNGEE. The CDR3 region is CASSGGTPGNTIYF. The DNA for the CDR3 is TGTGCCAGCAGCGGGGGTACTCCTGGAAACACCATATATTTT.

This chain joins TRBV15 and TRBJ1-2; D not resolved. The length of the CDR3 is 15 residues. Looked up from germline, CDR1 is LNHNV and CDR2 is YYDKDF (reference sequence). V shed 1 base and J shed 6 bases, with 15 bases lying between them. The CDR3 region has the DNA TGTGCCACCAGCAGAGGACCTGGGATTGCTGATGGCTACACCTTC. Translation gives CATSRGPGIADGYTF.

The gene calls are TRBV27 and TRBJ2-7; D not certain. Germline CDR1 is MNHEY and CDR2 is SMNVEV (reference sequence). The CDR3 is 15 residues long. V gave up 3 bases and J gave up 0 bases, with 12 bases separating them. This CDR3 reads CASSFAPFGSYEQYF. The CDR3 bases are TGTGCCAGCAGTTTCGCGCCGTTTGGCTCCTACGAGCAGTACTTC.

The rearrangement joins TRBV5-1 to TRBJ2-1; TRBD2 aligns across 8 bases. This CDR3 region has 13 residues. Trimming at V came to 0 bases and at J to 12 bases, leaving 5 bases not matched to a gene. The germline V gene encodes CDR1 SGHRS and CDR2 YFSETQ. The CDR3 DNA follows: TGCGCCAGCAGCTTGGACCCCGGGAGGGGGCAGTTCTTC. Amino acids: CASSLDPGRGQFF.

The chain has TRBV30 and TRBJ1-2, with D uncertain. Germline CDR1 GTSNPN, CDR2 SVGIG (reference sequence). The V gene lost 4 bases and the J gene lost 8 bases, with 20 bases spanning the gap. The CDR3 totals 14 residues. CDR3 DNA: TGTGCCTGGAACCAAGGCCCCCTCGGGTTGGGCTACACCTTC. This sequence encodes CAWNQGPLGLGYTF.

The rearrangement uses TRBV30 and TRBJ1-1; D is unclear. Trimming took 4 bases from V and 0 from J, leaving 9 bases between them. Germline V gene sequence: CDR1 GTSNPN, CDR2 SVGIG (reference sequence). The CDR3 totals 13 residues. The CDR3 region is CAWKKGMNTEAFF. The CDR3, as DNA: TGTGCCTGGAAGAAAGGAATGAACACTGAAGCTTTCTTT.

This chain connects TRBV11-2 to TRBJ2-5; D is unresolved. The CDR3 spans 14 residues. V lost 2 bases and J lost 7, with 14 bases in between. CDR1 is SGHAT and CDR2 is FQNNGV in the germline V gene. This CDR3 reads CASSLSRASGTQYF. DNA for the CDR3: TGTGCCAGCAGCTTAAGCCGGGCGTCCGGGACCCAGTACTTC.

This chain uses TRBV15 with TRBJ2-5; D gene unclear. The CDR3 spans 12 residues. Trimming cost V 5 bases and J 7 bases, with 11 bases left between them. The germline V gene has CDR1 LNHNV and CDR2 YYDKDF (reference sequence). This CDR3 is CATSYTTGTQYF. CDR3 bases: TGTGCCACCAGCTACACAACGGGGACCCAGTACTTC.

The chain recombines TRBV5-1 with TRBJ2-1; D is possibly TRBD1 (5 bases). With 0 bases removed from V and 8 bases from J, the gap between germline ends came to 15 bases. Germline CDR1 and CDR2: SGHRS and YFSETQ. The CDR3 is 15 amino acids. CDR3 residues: CASSLGQGFRDEQFF. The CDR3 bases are TGCGCCAGCAGCTTGGGCCAGGGTTTTCGGGATGAGCAGTTCTTC.

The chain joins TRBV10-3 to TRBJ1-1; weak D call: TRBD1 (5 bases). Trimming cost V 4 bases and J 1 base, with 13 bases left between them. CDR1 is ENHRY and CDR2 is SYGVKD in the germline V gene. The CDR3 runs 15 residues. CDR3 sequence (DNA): TGTGCCATCAGTGGCCTCTCGGGACCGAACACTGAAGCTTTCTTT. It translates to CAISGLSGPNTEAFF.

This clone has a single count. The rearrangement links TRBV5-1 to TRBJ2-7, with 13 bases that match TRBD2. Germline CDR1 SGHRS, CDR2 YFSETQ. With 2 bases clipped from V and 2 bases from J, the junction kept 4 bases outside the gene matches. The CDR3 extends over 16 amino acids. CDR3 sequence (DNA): TGCGCCAGCAGCTTCGGACTAGCGGGGGTTCCCTACGAGCAGTACTTC. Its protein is CASSFGLAGVPYEQYF.

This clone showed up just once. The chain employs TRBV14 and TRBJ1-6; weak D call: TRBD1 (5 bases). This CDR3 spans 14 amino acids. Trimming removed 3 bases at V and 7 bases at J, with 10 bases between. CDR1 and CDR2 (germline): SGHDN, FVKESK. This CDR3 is CASSQAGGNSPLHF. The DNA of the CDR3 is TGTGCCAGCAGCCAGGCCGGGGGAAATTCACCCCTCCACTTT.

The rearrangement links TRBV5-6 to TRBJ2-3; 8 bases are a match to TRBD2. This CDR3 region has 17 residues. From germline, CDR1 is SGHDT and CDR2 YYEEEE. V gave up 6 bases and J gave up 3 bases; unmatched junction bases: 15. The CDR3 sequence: CASTVRSGGLTTDTQYF. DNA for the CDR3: TGTGCCAGCACCGTGCGTTCGGGAGGGCTTACAACAGATACGCAGTATTTT. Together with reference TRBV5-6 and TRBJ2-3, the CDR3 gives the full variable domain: DAGVTQSPTHLIKTRGQQVTLRCSPKSGHDTVSWYQQALGQGPQFIFQYYEEEERQRGNFPDRFSGHQFPNYSSELNVNALLLGDSALYLCASTVRSGGLTTDTQYFGPGTRLTVL.

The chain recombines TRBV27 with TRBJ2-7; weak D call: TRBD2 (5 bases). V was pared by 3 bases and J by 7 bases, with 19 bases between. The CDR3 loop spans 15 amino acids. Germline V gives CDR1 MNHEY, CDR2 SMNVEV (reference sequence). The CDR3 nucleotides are TGTGCCAGCAGTTTCCGCTTCGACGGGATGGGGGAGCAGTACTTC. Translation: CASSFRFDGMGEQYF.

CDR3 nucleotides: TGTGCCAGCAGCTTAGCGCTGGACCACAGGGGGGCAGGAACTAATGAAAAACTGTTTTTT. Its protein is CASSLALDHRGAGTNEKLFF. V gene TRBV7-6 combines with J gene TRBJ1-4; 8 bases line up with TRBD1. The germline V gene has CDR1 SGHVS and CDR2 FNYEAQ. The CDR3 extends over 20 amino acids. With V trimmed by 0 bases and J by 1 base, 13 bases remained unmatched.

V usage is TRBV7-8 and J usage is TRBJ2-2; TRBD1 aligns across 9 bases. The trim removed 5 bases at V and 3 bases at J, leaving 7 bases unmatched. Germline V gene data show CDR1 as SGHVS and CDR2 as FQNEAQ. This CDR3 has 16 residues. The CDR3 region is CASSRGQGPYTGELFF. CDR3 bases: TGTGCCAGCAGCCGAGGACAGGGGCCGTACACCGGGGAGCTGTTTTTT.